The T cell receptor beta chain under discussion was sequenced for a study of T cells in Graves' hyperthyroidism and ophthalmopathy. Across the study: Any treatment followed the collection of peripheral blood at initial diagnosis.

This clonotype was seen only a few times. TCR beta CDR3 sequences were amplified from RNA transcripts. The primer set for the first-round RT-PCR of the TCR CDR3 was HTBI. MiXCR was run by TCRdb on the multiplex PCR reads, yielding one entry per CDR3 protein. The sample includes a few hundred thousand distinct CDR3 sequences, about 15% of them seen just once. The germline V gene has CDR1 SGHVS and CDR2 FQNEAQ. The CDR3 has 16 residues. V was shortened by 4 bases and J by 5 bases, with 21 bases between the two germline ends. This chain uses TRBV7-8 with TRBJ2-7; possibly TRBD1 or TRBD2 for D (5 bases each). Material for sequencing was blood. This TCR came from a woman under 30 with Graves' hyperthyroidism. CDR3: CASSSTAGTIGDEQYF. The CDR3 nucleotides read TGTGCCAGCAGCTCGACGGCCGGGACCATCGGCGACGAGCAGTACTTC. Supplemented by reference TRBV7-8 and TRBJ2-7, the full variable domain reads GAGVSQSPRYKVAKRGQDVALRCDPISGHVSLFWYQQALGQGPEFLTYFQNEAQLDKSGLPSDRFFAERPEGSVSTLKIQRTQQEDSAVYLCASSSTAGTIGDEQYFGPGTRLTVT.